Listed here is a single T cell receptor beta chain. Only in-frame clones appear in the TCRdb table, and some are missing; sequencing was by immunoSEQ multiplex PCR. This sample yields around 160,000 clones, of which 70% to 90% are seen a single time; 0.95% to 1.5% belongs to the top ten. Germline V gene data show CDR1 as MNHEY and CDR2 as SVGAGI. The junction had 4 bases not matched to a gene; V was cut back by 6 bases and J by 3 bases. The CDR3 totals 13 residues. The record originates from a study of blood T cell repertoires in COVID-19. Overall study: Sites across the United States, Italy and Spain contributed samples from acute and convalescent COVID-19. PBMCs, B-cell-depleted T cells, or T cells were the source of the cDNA or gDNA that made up the material.

The TCR originated in a woman younger than 45 with acute COVID-19. The source material was PBMCs or T cells enriched from blood (not recorded which). The gene calls are TRBV6-5 and TRBJ2-7; TRBD2 aligns across 8 bases. The chain's CDR3 is CASSGRGYYEQYF. CDR3 sequence (DNA): TGTGCCAGCAGCGGGAGGGGATACTACGAGCAGTACTTC.